This paragraph covers one T cell receptor (beta chain) sequence. What it binds is unknown. These data originate in a study of T-cell reconstitution after alpha-beta-depleted transplantation in children. This CDR3 contains 13 residues. Germline V gene data show CDR1 as DFQATT and CDR2 as SNEGSKA (reference sequence). Trimming pared 5 bases from V and 3 bases from J, leaving 14 bases between. General study points: Some patients owed their high day-60 TCRbeta diversity to surviving recipient T cells and thymic progenitors. Newly generated T cells supplied most T-cell counts and diversity one year post-transplant. About two months after transplant, alpha-beta T cells reportedly came from several hundred expanded graft clones.

It was with unique molecular identifiers that the TCRbeta library was prepared. TCRdb analysed the PCR reads with MiXCR anew, one entry per CDR3 protein. Of 97,000 or so distinct CDR3 sequences listed, around 7% are singletons. Sequenced material: PBMCs, taken before TCRalphabeta/CD19-depleted stem cell transplant. The source of this sequence is a boy between 2 and 15 years old with acute lymphoblastic leukemia, due to receive a stem cell transplant. The chain has TRBV20-1 and TRBJ2-7; possibly TRBD1 for D (6 bases). CDR3 DNA: TGCAGTGCTCCAAACAGGGAATTCTACGAGCAGTACTTC. Its protein product is CSAPNREFYEQYF.